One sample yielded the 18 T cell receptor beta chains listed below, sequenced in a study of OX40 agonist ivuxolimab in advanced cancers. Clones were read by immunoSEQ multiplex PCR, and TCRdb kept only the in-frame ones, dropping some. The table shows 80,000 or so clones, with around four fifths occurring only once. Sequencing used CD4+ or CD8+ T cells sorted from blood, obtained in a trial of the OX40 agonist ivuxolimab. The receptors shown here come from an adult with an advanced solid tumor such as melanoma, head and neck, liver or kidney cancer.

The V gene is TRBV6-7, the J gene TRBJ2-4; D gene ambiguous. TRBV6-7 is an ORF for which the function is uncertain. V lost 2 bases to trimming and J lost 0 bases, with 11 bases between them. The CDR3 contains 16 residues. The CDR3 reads CASSYVSGLAKNIQYF. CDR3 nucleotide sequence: TGTGCCAGCAGTTACGTATCGGGTTTAGCCAAAAACATTCAGTACTTC.

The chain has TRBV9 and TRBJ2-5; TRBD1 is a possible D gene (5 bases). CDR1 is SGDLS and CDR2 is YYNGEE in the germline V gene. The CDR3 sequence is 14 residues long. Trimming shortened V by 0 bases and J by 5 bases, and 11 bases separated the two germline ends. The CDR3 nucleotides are TGTGCCAGCAGCGTAGGGCAGGGATGGGAGACCCAGTACTTC. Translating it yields CASSVGQGWETQYF.

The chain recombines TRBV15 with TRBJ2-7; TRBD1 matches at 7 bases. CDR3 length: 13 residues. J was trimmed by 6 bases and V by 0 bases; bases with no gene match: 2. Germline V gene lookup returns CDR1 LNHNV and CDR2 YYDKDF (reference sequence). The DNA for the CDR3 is TGTGCCACCAGCAGAGAGAGGGGGCGCGAGCAGTACTTC. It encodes CATSRERGREQYF. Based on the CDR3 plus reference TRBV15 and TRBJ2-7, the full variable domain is DAMVIQNPRYQVTQFGKPVTLSCSQTLNHNVMYWYQQKSSQAPKLLFHYYDKDFNNEADTPDNFQSRRPNTSFCFLDIRSPGLGDTAMYLCATSRERGREQYFGPGTRLTVT.

The CDR3 region is CAISEPPSGYEQYF. CDR3 in DNA: TGTGCCATCAGTGAACCCCCGTCGGGCTACGAGCAGTACTTC. The rearrangement uses TRBV10-3 and TRBJ2-7; D uncertain. Trimming shortened V by 3 bases and J by 3 bases, and 12 bases separated the two germline ends. The CDR3 runs to 14 residues. Germline loops: CDR1 ENHRY, CDR2 SYGVKD.

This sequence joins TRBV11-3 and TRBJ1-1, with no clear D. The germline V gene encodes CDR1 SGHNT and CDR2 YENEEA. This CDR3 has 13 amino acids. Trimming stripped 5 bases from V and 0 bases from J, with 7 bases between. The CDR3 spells CASSIQMNTEAFF. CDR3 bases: TGTGCCAGCAGCATACAGATGAACACTGAAGCTTTCTTT.

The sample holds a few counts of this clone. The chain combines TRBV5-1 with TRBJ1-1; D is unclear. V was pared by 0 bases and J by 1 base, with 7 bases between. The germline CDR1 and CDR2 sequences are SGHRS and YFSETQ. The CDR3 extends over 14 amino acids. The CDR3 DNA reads TGCGCCAGCAGCTTGGAGAGATCGAACACTGAAGCTTTCTTT. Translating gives CASSLERSNTEAFF.

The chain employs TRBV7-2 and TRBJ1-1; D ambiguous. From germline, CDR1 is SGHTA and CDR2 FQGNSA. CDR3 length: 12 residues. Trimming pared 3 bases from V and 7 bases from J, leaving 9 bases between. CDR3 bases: TGTGCCAGCAGCTTTGGGCGGTATGAAGCTTTCTTT. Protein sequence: CASSFGRYEAFF. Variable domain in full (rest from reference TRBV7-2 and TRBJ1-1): GAGVSQSPSNKVTEKGKDVELRCDPISGHTALYWYRQSLGQGLEFLIYFQGNSAPDKSGLPSDRFSAERTGGSVSTLTIQRTQQEDSAVYLCASSFGRYEAFFGQGTRLTVV.

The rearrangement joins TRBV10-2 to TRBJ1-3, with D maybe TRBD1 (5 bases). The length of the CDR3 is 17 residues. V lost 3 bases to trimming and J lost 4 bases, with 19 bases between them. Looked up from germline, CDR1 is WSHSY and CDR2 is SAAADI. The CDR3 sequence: CASSDPGTLWAGNTIYF. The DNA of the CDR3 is TGCGCCAGCAGTGACCCCGGGACCCTTTGGGCAGGAAACACCATATATTTT.

CDR3 amino acids: CASSWRTALNTEAFF. For the CDR3, the DNA is TGTGCCAGCAGCTGGAGGACAGCCCTGAACACTGAAGCTTTCTTT. This chain connects TRBV7-8 to TRBJ1-1; D may be TRBD1 (6 bases). CDR1 is SGHVS and CDR2 is FQNEAQ in the germline V gene. This CDR3 spans 15 amino acids. The germline V and J ends were trimmed by 4 bases and 0 bases, with 12 bases remaining between them.

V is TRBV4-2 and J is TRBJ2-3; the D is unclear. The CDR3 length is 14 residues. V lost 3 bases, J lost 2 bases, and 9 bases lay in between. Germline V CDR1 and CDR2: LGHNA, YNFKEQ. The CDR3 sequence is CASSQAIFTDTQYF. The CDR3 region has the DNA TGTGCCAGCAGCCAGGCCATATTCACAGATACGCAGTATTTT.

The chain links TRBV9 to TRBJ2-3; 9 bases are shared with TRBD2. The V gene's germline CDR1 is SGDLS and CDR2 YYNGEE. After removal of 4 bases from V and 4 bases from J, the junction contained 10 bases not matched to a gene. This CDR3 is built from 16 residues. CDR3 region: CASSFRTSVPPDTQYF. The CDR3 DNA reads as TGTGCCAGCAGCTTCAGGACTAGCGTCCCTCCAGATACGCAGTATTTT.

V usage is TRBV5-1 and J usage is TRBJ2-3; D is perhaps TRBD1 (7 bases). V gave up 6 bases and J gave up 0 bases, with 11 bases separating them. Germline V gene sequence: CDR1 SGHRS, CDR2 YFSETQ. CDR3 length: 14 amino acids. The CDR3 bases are TGCGCCAGCAAATCAGGGGGGAGCACAGATACGCAGTATTTT. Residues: CASKSGGSTDTQYF.

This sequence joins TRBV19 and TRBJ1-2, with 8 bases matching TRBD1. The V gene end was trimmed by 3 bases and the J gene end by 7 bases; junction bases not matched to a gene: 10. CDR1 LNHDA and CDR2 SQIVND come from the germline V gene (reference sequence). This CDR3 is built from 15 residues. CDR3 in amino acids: CASSILDREATGYTF. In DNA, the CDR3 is TGTGCCAGTAGTATTTTGGACAGGGAGGCGACTGGCTACACCTTC.

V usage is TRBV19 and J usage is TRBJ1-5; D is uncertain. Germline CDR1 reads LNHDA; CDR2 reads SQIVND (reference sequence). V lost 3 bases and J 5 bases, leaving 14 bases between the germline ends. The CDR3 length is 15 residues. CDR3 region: CASSISPRGDQPQHF. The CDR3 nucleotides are TGTGCCAGTAGTATTAGCCCGCGGGGTGATCAGCCCCAGCATTTT.

CDR3 sequence reads: CATSRGRGTQYF. DNA of the CDR3: TGTGCCACCAGCAGAGGGAGAGGGACCCAGTACTTC. The chain carries TRBV15 and TRBJ2-5; D is undetermined. Trimming shortened V by 1 base and J by 7 bases, and 7 bases separated the two germline ends. The germline CDR1 and CDR2 sequences are LNHNV and YYDKDF (reference sequence). This CDR3 contains 12 residues.

CDR3 residues: CASRPGQGSYEQYF. The CDR3 nucleotides are TGTGCCAGCAGGCCGGGACAGGGGAGCTACGAGCAGTACTTC. This chain uses TRBV11-2 with TRBJ2-7; 10 nucleotides agree with TRBD1. Germline V CDR1 and CDR2: SGHAT, FQNNGV. V was pared by 6 bases and J by 3 bases, with 5 bases of the junction left unmatched. The CDR3 runs 14 residues.

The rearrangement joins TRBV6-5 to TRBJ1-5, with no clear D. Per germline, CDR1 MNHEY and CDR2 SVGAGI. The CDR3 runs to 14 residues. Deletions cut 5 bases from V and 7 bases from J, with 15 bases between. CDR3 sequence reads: CASSPDIPKQPQHF. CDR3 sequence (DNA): TGTGCCAGCAGTCCCGACATCCCGAAGCAGCCCCAGCATTTT.

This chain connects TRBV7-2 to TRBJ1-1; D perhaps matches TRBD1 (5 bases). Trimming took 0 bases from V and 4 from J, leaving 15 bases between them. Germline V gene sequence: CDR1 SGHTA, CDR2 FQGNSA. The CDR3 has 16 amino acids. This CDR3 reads CASSLAWGGGGTEAFF. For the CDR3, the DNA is TGTGCCAGCAGCTTAGCTTGGGGGGGAGGTGGCACTGAAGCTTTCTTT.